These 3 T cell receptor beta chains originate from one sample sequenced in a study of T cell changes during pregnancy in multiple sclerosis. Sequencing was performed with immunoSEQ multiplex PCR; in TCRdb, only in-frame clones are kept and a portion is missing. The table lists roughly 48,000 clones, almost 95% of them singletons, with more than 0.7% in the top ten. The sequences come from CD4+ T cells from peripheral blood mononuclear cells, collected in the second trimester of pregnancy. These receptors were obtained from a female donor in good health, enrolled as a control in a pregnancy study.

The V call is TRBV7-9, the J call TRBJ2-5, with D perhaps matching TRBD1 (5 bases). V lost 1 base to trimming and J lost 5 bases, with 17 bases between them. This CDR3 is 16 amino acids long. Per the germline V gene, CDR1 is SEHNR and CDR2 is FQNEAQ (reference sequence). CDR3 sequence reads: CASSLGSTRAGETQYF. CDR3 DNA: TGTGCCAGCAGCTTAGGATCTACCAGGGCCGGGGAGACCCAGTACTTC.

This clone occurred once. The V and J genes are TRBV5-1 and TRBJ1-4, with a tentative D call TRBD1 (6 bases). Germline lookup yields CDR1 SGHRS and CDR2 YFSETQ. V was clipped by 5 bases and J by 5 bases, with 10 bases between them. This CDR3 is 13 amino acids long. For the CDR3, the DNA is TGCGCCAGCAGTAAGGGGGGGAATGAAAAACTGTTTTTT. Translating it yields CASSKGGNEKLFF.

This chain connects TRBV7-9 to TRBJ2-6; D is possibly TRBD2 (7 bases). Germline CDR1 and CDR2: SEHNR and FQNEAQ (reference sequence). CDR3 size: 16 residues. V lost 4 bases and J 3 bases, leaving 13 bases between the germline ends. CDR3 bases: TGTGCCAGCAGCTACAGAGGGGGGGGTGGGGCCAACGTCCTGACTTTC. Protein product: CASSYRGGGGANVLTF.